The T cell receptor (beta chain) described here comes from a study of T cell responses to AZD1222 COVID-19 vaccine. The CDR3 runs 12 residues. J gave up 6 bases and V 3 bases, and 2 bases lay outside the gene matches. Germline V gene lookup returns CDR1 SGHRS and CDR2 YFSETQ. About this clone itself: Its antigen remains unknown.

Study-level results: Repertoires were obtained solely post-peak T cell response.

Only in-frame clones appear in the TCRdb table, and some are missing; sequencing was by immunoSEQ multiplex PCR. The table has about 120,000 clones, around 87% seen once. This receptor was identified in an adult in good health. This specimen consisted of peripheral blood, obtained on day 0 of AZD1222 vaccination. The chain has TRBV5-1 and TRBJ1-2; 7 bases are a match to TRBD1. The DNA for the CDR3 is TGCGCCAGCAGCTCAGACAGGGATGGCTACACCTTC. Translated, it gives CASSSDRDGYTF.